These 31 T cell receptor beta chains were all obtained from the same sample, sequenced in a study of blood T cell repertoires in COVID-19. Profiling relied on immunoSEQ multiplex PCR, and the TCRdb table lists in-frame clones only, not all of them. The sample lists about 190,000 clones, 70% to 80% occurring once. The sample taken for sequencing was PBMCs or T cells enriched from blood (not recorded which). These receptors all stem from a woman in her 50s who had recovered from COVID-19.

The chain has TRBV6-2 or TRBV6-3 and TRBJ1-2, with D possibly TRBD1 on 6 matching bases. V lost 5 bases and J 4 bases, leaving 20 bases between the germline ends. CDR3 length: 16 residues. Germline CDR1 MNHEY, CDR2 SVGEGT. In DNA form, the CDR3 reads TGTGCCAGCAGTACGGGGGGCGCGGGAGTTGGCTATGGCTACACCTTC. Amino acid sequence: CASSTGGAGVGYGYTF.

The rearrangement uses TRBV6-5 and TRBJ2-1; the match to TRBD2 covers 7 bases. The ends lost 6 bases at V and 8 bases at J; junction bases unmatched: 13. In germline, CDR1 is MNHEY, CDR2 SVGAGI. CDR3 length: 15 residues. CDR3 loop: CASSSSPGGFDEQFF. CDR3 DNA: TGTGCCAGCAGCAGCTCCCCGGGAGGCTTCGATGAGCAGTTCTTC.

The CDR3 DNA reads TGCGCCAGCAGTGAGAGGCGGGACTACAATGAGCAGTTCTTC. Translating gives CASSERRDYNEQFF. The gene calls are TRBV10-1 and TRBJ2-1; a possible D gene is TRBD2 (6 bases). Trimming shortened V by 2 bases and J by 3 bases, and 8 bases separated the two germline ends. Germline CDR1 WNHNN, CDR2 SYGVQD (reference sequence). The CDR3 spans 14 residues.

V is TRBV15 and J is TRBJ1-5, with TRBD1 as a possible D gene (6 bases). Germline V gene lookup returns CDR1 LNHNV and CDR2 YYDKDF (reference sequence). This CDR3 comprises 15 residues. Trimming removed 3 bases from V and 0 bases from J, with 9 bases in between. The CDR3 loop is CATSRDSYSNQPQHF. The DNA for the CDR3 is TGTGCCACCAGCAGGGACAGTTATAGCAATCAGCCCCAGCATTTT.

CDR3 in DNA: TGTGCCAGCAGAGGGGAACAGTTCAACGGCTACACCTTC. As protein: CASRGEQFNGYTF. The chain carries TRBV14 and TRBJ1-2, with a possible D match to TRBD1 (5 bases). Germline V gene lookup returns CDR1 SGHDN and CDR2 FVKESK. This CDR3 region has 13 residues. Trimming stripped 6 bases from V and 8 bases from J, with 16 bases between.

The V call is TRBV28, the J call TRBJ2-7; tentative D call: TRBD1 (5 bases). The V and J ends lost 4 bases and 2 bases respectively, with 12 bases between them. Germline V lookup: CDR1 MDHEN, CDR2 SYDVKM. The CDR3 loop spans 14 amino acids. CDR3 bases: TGTGCCAGCAGTTCCTCAGTGACAGCCTACGAGCAGTACTTC. Translated: CASSSSVTAYEQYF.

This sequence joins TRBV7-2 and TRBJ1-5; unclear D gene. Between the trimmed V and J ends, which lost 1 base and 0 bases, there was a span of 7 bases. The CDR3 consists of 15 residues. CDR1 is SGHTA and CDR2 is FQGNSA in the germline V gene. CDR3 sequence: CASSLVAVSNQPQHF. In DNA form, the CDR3 reads TGTGCCAGCAGCTTAGTGGCAGTTAGCAATCAGCCCCAGCATTTT.

This chain uses TRBV20-1 with TRBJ2-1; possibly TRBD1 for D (6 bases). The CDR3 covers 10 residues. The V and J ends lost 6 bases and 9 bases respectively, with 9 bases between them. Germline V gene sequence: CDR1 DFQATT, CDR2 SNEGSKA (reference sequence). DNA of the CDR3: TGCAGTGCAGAACAGGGTGAGCAGTTCTTC. This gives the protein CSAEQGEQFF.

Of note for this clone: One end of the junction fails to match germline, which may point to a read error. The chain combines TRBV30 with TRBJ2-4; 7 positions agree with TRBD1. Germline V gives CDR1 GTSNPN, CDR2 SVGIG (reference sequence). The length of the CDR3 is 14 residues. In DNA form, the CDR3 reads TGTGCCTGGAGTGTAGGGACAGCCCAAAACATTCAGTACTTC. Its translation: CAWSVGTAQNIQYF.

The chain joins TRBV7-8 to TRBJ1-6, with 9 nucleotides matching TRBD1. Trimming at V came to 4 bases and at J to 9 bases, leaving 4 bases not matched to a gene. The CDR3 is 14 amino acids. Germline CDR1 and CDR2: SGHVS and FQNEAQ. This CDR3 reads CASSSGQGPSPLHF. CDR3 sequence (DNA): TGTGCCAGCAGCTCTGGACAGGGGCCTTCACCCCTCCACTTT.

This clone was counted once. V is TRBV7-3 and J is TRBJ2-2, with 8 bases that match TRBD1. The CDR3 covers 17 residues. Losses at the gene ends were 1 base for V and 8 bases for J; bases not matched to a gene: 12. From germline, CDR1 is SGHTA and CDR2 FQGTGA. The CDR3, as DNA: TGTGCCAGCAGCTTAAGTGACAGGGGCCCAAGGAGGGGGGAGCTGTTTTTT. This encodes CASSLSDRGPRRGELFF. The full variable domain, with the rest looked up from reference TRBV7-3 and TRBJ2-2, is GAGVSQTPSNKVTEKGKYVELRCDPISGHTALYWYRQSLGQGPEFLIYFQGTGAADDSGLPNDRFFAVRPEGSVSTLKIQRTERGDSAVYLCASSLSDRGPRRGELFFGEGSRLTVL.

This clone showed up just once. The V gene is TRBV7-2, the J gene TRBJ2-7, with a tentative D call TRBD1 (5 bases). The germline V gene encodes CDR1 SGHTA and CDR2 FQGNSA. The CDR3 loop spans 15 amino acids. V gave up 5 bases and J gave up 0 bases, with 14 bases separating them. DNA for the CDR3: TGTGCCAGCAGCCCGAGTTCGACAGACTCCTACGAGCAGTACTTC. As protein: CASSPSSTDSYEQYF.

The chain employs TRBV28 and TRBJ1-5, with D perhaps TRBD1 (5 bases). The germline CDR1 and CDR2 sequences are MDHEN and SYDVKM. The CDR3 is made up of 15 amino acids. V shed 6 bases and J shed 1 base, with 13 bases lying between them. The CDR3 reads CASRHRRMSNQPQHF. The CDR3 DNA sequence: TGTGCCAGCAGACACAGGCGGATGAGCAATCAGCCCCAGCATTTT.

The CDR3 loop is CASSFSSDYGYTF. CDR3 coding DNA: TGTGCCAGCAGTTTTTCTTCTGACTATGGCTACACCTTC. V is TRBV28 and J is TRBJ1-2, with D hard to call. The CDR3 spans 13 residues. The germline V and J ends were trimmed by 3 bases and 3 bases, with 8 bases remaining between them. Germline CDR1 is MDHEN and CDR2 is SYDVKM.

This clone was seen only a few times. The chain links TRBV7-8 to TRBJ1-4; 7 bases align to TRBD1. Germline trimming cut 6 bases from V and 5 bases from J; bases unmatched to any gene: 6. Germline V gene lookup returns CDR1 SGHVS and CDR2 FQNEAQ. The CDR3 length is 14 residues. Here the CDR3 DNA reads TGTGCCAGCAGTAGTGCAGGGGGAAATGAAAAACTGTTTTTT. This encodes CASSSAGGNEKLFF. Looking up the rest from reference TRBV7-8 and TRBJ1-4 gives the full variable domain: GAGVSQSPRYKVAKRGQDVALRCDPISGHVSLFWYQQALGQGPEFLTYFQNEAQLDKSGLPSDRFFAERPEGSVSTLKIQRTQQEDSAVYLCASSSAGGNEKLFFGSGTQLSVL.

This chain joins TRBV27 and TRBJ2-2, with 7 bases that match TRBD2. The J segment lost 0 bases and the V segment lost 1 base, leaving 23 bases of the junction unmatched. This CDR3 contains 23 residues. Germline V gene data show CDR1 as MNHEY and CDR2 as SMNVEV (reference sequence). CDR3 DNA sequence: TGTGCCAGCAGTTTATACAATAAGGGATGGCTCGGCGGGAGCCCAACGAACACCGGGGAGCTGTTTTTT. It is translated as CASSLYNKGWLGGSPTNTGELFF.

With respect to this clone: Different DNA sequences within this sample yield the same CDR3. This chain joins TRBV30 and TRBJ2-3; possibly TRBD1 for D (6 bases). V lost 5 bases to trimming and J lost 0 bases, with 12 bases between them. The CDR3 runs to 14 residues. Germline V CDR1 and CDR2: GTSNPN, SVGIG (reference sequence). This chain's CDR3 is CAWSRGTSTDTQYF. The CDR3 region has the DNA TGTGCCTGGTCCAGGGGAACGAGCACAGATACGCAGTATTTT. The variable domain in full, with the rest retrieved from reference TRBV30 and TRBJ2-3, is SQTIHQWPATLVQPVGSPLSLECTVEGTSNPNLYWYRQAAGRGLQLLFYSVGIGQISSEVPQNLSASRPQDRQFILSSKKLLLSDSGFYLCAWSRGTSTDTQYFGPGTRLTVL.

This sequence joins TRBV3-1 (or the pseudogene TRBV3-2) and TRBJ2-2; TRBD2 aligns across 13 bases. The length of the CDR3 is 18 residues. CDR1 is LGHDT and CDR2 is YNNKEL in the germline V gene (reference sequence). The junction had 8 bases not matched to a gene; V was cut back by 3 bases and J by 4 bases. The CDR3 region is CASSHAGGLAGSTGELFF. DNA of the CDR3: TGTGCCAGCAGCCACGCTGGGGGACTAGCGGGATCCACCGGGGAGCTGTTTTTT.

The V gene is TRBV4-1, the J gene TRBJ1-1; 7 bases fit TRBD1. CDR3 size: 15 residues. Trimming cost V 2 bases and J 3 bases; bases outside gene matches: 6. Germline assignment: CDR1 MGHRA and CDR2 YSYEKL. The CDR3 is CASSQRQGTYTEAFF. CDR3 nucleotide sequence: TGCGCCAGCAGCCAAAGACAGGGAACCTACACTGAAGCTTTCTTT.

The chain links TRBV28 to TRBJ1-5, with D possibly TRBD1 on 6 matching bases. CDR3 length: 13 residues. The germline V gene encodes CDR1 MDHEN and CDR2 SYDVKM. V lost 6 bases to trimming and J lost 3 bases, with 9 bases between them. The chain's CDR3 is CASRQGINQPQHF. CDR3 nucleotides: TGTGCCAGCAGACAGGGAATCAATCAGCCCCAGCATTTT. Together with reference TRBV28 and TRBJ1-5, the CDR3 gives the full variable domain: DVKVTQSSRYLVKRTGEKVFLECVQDMDHENMFWYRQDPGLGLRLIYFSYDVKMKEKGDIPEGYSVSREKKERFSLILESASTNQTSMYLCASRQGINQPQHFGDGTRLSIL.

The chain has TRBV7-2 and TRBJ2-1; no clear D. CDR3 size: 13 residues. Per germline, CDR1 SGHTA and CDR2 FQGNSA. Trimming took off 5 bases at V and 3 bases at J, with 8 bases between the two ends. The CDR3 coding sequence is TGTGCCAGCAGCAAAGCCATCTACAATGAGCAGTTCTTC. Residues: CASSKAIYNEQFF.

The chain uses TRBV3-1 (or the pseudogene TRBV3-2) and TRBJ2-3, with D uncertain. The length of the CDR3 is 15 residues. The germline V gene encodes CDR1 LGHDT and CDR2 YNNKEL (reference sequence). The V gene lost 1 base and the J gene lost 4 bases, with 12 bases spanning the gap. The CDR3 sequence is CASSQVGLPADTQYF. CDR3 coding DNA: TGTGCCAGCAGCCAAGTGGGCCTACCGGCAGATACGCAGTATTTT.

DNA for the CDR3: TGTGCCAGTAGTATAGCTAGCGGGAGGACCAACAATGAGCAGTTCTTC. Its translation: CASSIASGRTNNEQFF. The chain joins TRBV19 to TRBJ2-1, with 11 bases lining up with TRBD2. Germline V lookup: CDR1 LNHDA, CDR2 SQIVND (reference sequence). The CDR3 runs to 16 residues. The J segment lost 5 bases and the V segment lost 1 base, leaving 4 bases of the junction unmatched. The full variable domain, completed using reference TRBV19 and TRBJ2-1, is DGGITQSPKYLFRKEGQNVTLSCEQNLNHDAMYWYRQDPGQGLRLIYYSQIVNDFQKGDIAEGYSVSREKKESFPLTVTSAQKNPTAFYLCASSIASGRTNNEQFFGPGTRLTVL.

The chain couples TRBV10-3 to TRBJ1-6, with a possible D match to TRBD1 (6 bases). CDR3 length: 15 residues. V was clipped by 11 bases and J by 8 bases, with 22 bases between them. Germline CDR1 reads ENHRY; CDR2 reads SYGVKD. As DNA, the CDR3 is TGTGCCGTACAACAGGGAGCGGGGAGGGATTCACCCCTCCACTTT. Encoded protein: CAVQQGAGRDSPLHF.

This clone came up a few times. The chain links TRBV19 to TRBJ2-7; 7 positions match TRBD2. Germline-derived CDR1 and CDR2 are LNHDA and SQIVND (reference sequence). This CDR3 comprises 15 residues. Losses at the gene ends were 5 bases for V and 4 bases for J; bases not matched to a gene: 11. CDR3: CASSYRGVLNYEQYF. The CDR3 DNA follows: TGTGCCAGTAGTTACCGGGGGGTGCTAAATTACGAGCAGTACTTC.

This sequence joins TRBV27 and TRBJ2-3; 7 bases map to TRBD2. The CDR3 length is 15 residues. CDR1 and CDR2 from the germline V gene are MNHEY and SMNVEV (reference sequence). Trimming took 4 bases from V and 2 from J; bases not matched to a gene: 6. Here the CDR3 reads CASSSRDYPTDTQYF. The CDR3 DNA reads as TGTGCCAGCAGTTCCCGGGACTACCCCACAGATACGCAGTATTTT.

This clone was seen at least ten times. The rearrangement uses TRBV9 and TRBJ1-1; D uncertain. V was shortened by 1 base and J by 0 bases, with 4 bases between the two germline ends. The CDR3 totals 13 residues. In germline, CDR1 is SGDLS, CDR2 YYNGEE. CDR3 region: CASSVIMNTEAFF. The CDR3 DNA sequence: TGTGCCAGCAGCGTAATCATGAACACTGAAGCTTTCTTT.

V usage is TRBV6-1 and J usage is TRBJ1-5, with 12 bases aligning to TRBD1. The V segment lost 2 bases and the J segment 6 bases; nucleotides outside the gene matches: 8. Germline CDR1 and CDR2: MNHNS and SASEGT. The CDR3 consists of 17 residues. This CDR3 is CASSEFTGTGGGQPQHF. In nucleotides, the CDR3 is TGTGCCAGCAGTGAATTTACCGGGACAGGGGGCGGTCAGCCCCAGCATTTT.

CDR3 in DNA: TGTGCCAGCAGCTTTAACGGGAGTCCGTACAATGAGCAGTTCTTC. Translated, it gives CASSFNGSPYNEQFF. The rearrangement links TRBV5-8 to TRBJ2-1; D is possibly TRBD2 (6 bases). The CDR3 covers 15 residues. Looked up from germline, CDR1 is SGHTS and CDR2 is YDEGEE. V was cut by 2 bases and J by 4 bases, with 13 bases left in between.

This chain joins TRBV7-9 and TRBJ2-5; possibly TRBD1 for D (6 bases). The V and J ends lost 5 bases and 0 bases respectively, with 10 bases between them. Germline V gene sequence: CDR1 SEHNR, CDR2 FQNEAQ (reference sequence). CDR3 length equals 14 residues. CDR3 in amino acids: CASSKQGDQETQYF. In DNA, the CDR3 is TGTGCCAGCAGCAAACAGGGCGACCAAGAGACCCAGTACTTC.

The gene calls are TRBV18 and TRBJ1-2; 9 nucleotides line up with TRBD1. The V gene's germline CDR1 is KGHSH and CDR2 LQKENI. This CDR3 has 15 residues. V shed 1 base, J shed 8 bases, and the junction held 8 bases outside the gene matches. CDR3 in amino acids: CASSPREGQGRGYTF. CDR3 sequence (DNA): TGTGCCAGCTCACCACGGGAGGGACAGGGCCGGGGCTACACCTTC.